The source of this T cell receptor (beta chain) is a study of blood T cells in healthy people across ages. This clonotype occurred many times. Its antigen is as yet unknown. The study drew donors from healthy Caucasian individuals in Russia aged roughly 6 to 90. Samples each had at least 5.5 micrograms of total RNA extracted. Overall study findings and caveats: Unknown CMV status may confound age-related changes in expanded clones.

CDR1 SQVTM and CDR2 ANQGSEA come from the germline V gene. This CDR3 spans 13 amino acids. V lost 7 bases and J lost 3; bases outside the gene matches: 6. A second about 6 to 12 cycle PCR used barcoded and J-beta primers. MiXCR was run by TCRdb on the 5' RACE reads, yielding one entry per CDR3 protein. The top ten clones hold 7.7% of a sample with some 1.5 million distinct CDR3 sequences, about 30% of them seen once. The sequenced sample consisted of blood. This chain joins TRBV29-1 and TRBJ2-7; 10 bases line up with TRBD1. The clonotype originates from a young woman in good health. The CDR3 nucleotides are TGCAGCGCCTTCGGGACAGGGGACTACGAGCAGTACTTC. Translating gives CSAFGTGDYEQYF.